This entry concerns a single TCR beta chain. This specimen comes from a study of blood T cell repertoires in COVID-19. The wider study: The samples span acute and convalescent COVID-19 from the United States, Italy and Spain.

Under the authors' procedure: Quantification of nucleated cells was approximated via reference gene primer amplification. The table came from immunoSEQ multiplex PCR; TCRdb's copy has only in-frame clones and leaves some out. Clone size and V and J calls were adopted from that table, with D and trimming inferred from the DNA. Of almost 65,000 clones in the sample, 88% were seen once. Enrollment of patients from Seattle took place during active infection, with longitudinal follow-up. This CDR3 contains 13 residues. With V trimmed by 5 bases and J by 4 bases, 4 bases remained unmatched. Germline V gene sequence: CDR1 GTSNPN, CDR2 SVGIG (reference sequence).

This receptor was obtained from a woman aged 60-75 years with COVID-19, enrolled during active disease. Sequenced input: peripheral blood. The chain employs TRBV30 and TRBJ1-5; 8 positions match TRBD1. CDR3 protein: CAWDQGANQPQHF. CDR3 DNA: TGTGCCTGGGATCAGGGGGCGAATCAGCCCCAGCATTTT.